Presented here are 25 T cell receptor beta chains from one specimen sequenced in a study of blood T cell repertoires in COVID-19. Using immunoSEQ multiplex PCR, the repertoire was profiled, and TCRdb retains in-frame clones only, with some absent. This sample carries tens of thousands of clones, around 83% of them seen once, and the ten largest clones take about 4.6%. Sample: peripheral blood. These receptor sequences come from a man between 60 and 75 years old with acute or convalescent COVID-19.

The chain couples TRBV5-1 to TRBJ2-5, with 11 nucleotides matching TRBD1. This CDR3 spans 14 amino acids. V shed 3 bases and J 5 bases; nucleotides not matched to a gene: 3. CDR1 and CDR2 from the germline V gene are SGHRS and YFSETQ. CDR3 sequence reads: CASSWRTGGETQYF. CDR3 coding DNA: TGCGCCAGCAGCTGGAGGACAGGGGGCGAGACCCAGTACTTC.

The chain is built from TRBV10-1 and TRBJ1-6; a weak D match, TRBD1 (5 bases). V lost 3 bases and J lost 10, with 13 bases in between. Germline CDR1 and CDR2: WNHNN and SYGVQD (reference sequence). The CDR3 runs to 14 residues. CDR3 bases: TGCGCCAGCAGTGATCAGGGTTGTTGGTCACCCCTCCACTTT. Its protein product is CASSDQGCWSPLHF.

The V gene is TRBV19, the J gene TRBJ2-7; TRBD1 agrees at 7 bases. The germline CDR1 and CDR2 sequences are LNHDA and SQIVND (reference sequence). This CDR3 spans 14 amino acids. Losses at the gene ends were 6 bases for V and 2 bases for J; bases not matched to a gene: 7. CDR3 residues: CASRRTGTAYEQYF. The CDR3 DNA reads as TGTGCCAGTAGACGAACCGGGACAGCCTACGAGCAGTACTTC.

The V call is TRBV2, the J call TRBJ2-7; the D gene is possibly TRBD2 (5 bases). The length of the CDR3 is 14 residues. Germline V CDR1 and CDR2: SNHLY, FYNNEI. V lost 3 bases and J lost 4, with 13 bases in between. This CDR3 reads CASSDLPGVYEQYF. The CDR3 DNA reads TGTGCCAGCAGTGACCTACCCGGGGTATACGAGCAGTACTTC. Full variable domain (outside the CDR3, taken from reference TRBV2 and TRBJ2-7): EPEVTQTPSHQVTQMGQEVILRCVPISNHLYFYWYRQILGQKVEFLVSFYNNEISEKSEIFDDQFSVERPDGSNFTLKIRSTKLEDSAMYFCASSDLPGVYEQYFGPGTRLTVT.

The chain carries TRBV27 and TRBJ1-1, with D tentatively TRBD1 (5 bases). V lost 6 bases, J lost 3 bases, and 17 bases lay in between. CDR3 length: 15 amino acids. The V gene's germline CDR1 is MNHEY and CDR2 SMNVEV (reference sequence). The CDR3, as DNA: TGTGCCAGCAGCCCAGGGAGGGGTGGGTACACTGAAGCTTTCTTT. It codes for CASSPGRGGYTEAFF.

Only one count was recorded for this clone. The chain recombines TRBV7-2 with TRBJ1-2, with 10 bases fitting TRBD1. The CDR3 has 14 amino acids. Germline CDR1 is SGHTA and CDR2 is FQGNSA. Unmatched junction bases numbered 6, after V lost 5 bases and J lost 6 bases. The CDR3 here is CASSTRDRGHGYTF. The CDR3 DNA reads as TGTGCCAGCAGCACCCGGGACAGGGGACATGGCTACACCTTC. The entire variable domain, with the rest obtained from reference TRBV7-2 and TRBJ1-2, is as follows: GAGVSQSPSNKVTEKGKDVELRCDPISGHTALYWYRQSLGQGLEFLIYFQGNSAPDKSGLPSDRFSAERTGGSVSTLTIQRTQQEDSAVYLCASSTRDRGHGYTFGSGTRLTVV.

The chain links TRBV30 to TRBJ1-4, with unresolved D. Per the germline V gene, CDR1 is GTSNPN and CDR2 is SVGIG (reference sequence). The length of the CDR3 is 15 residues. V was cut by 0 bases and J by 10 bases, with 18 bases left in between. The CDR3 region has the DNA TGTGCCTGGAGTGTACGGAGCCCTCCCTTTGGAAAACTGTTTTTT. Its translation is CAWSVRSPPFGKLFF.

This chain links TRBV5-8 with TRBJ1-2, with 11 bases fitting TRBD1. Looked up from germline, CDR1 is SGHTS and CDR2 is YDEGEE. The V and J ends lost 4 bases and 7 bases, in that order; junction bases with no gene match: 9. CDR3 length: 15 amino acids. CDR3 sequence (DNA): TGTGCCAGCAGCCTGGGGGACAGGGGGAGTCCTGGCTACACCTTC. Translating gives CASSLGDRGSPGYTF.

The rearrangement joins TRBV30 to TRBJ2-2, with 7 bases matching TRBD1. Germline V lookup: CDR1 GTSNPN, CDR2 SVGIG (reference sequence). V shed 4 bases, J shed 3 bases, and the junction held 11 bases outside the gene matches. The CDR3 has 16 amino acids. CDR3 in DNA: TGTGCCTGGACCGACCGAGGGGACAGCTACACCGGGGAGCTGTTTTTT. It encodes CAWTDRGDSYTGELFF.

The CDR3 sequence: CASSRPGSYEQYF. In nucleotides, the CDR3 is TGTGCCAGCAGCCGCCCGGGATCCTACGAGCAGTACTTC. The V gene is TRBV6-5, the J gene TRBJ2-7, with D perhaps TRBD2 (5 bases). Per the germline V gene, CDR1 is MNHEY and CDR2 is SVGAGI. The germline V and J ends were trimmed by 6 bases and 1 base, with 10 bases remaining between them. CDR3 length equals 13 residues.

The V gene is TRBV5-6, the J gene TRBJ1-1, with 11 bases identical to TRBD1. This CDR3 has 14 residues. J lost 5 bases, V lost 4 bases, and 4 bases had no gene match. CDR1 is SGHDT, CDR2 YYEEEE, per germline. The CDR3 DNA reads TGTGCCAGCAGCCGTGGGACAGGGGGTACTGAAGCTTTCTTT. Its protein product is CASSRGTGGTEAFF.

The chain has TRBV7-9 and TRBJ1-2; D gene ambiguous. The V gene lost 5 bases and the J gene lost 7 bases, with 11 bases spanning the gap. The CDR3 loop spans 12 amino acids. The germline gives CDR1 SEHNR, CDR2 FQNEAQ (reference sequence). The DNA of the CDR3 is TGTGCCAGCAGCCCTCGACATCCTGGCTACACCTTC. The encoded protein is CASSPRHPGYTF.

The CDR3 spells CASSLDRQNTEAFF. The CDR3 DNA is TGTGCCAGCAGCTTGGACAGGCAGAACACTGAAGCTTTCTTT. The rearrangement joins TRBV7-9 to TRBJ1-1, with TRBD1 matching 7 bases. The CDR3 runs to 14 residues. Unmatched junction bases numbered 2, after V lost 3 bases and J lost 1 base. In germline, CDR1 is SEHNR, CDR2 FQNEAQ (reference sequence).

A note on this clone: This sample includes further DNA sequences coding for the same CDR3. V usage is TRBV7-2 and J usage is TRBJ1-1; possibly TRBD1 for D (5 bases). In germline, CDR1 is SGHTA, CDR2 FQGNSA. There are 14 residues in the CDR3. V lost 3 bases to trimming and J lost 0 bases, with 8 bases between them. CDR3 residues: CASSFQGVNTEAFF. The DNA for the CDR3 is TGTGCCAGCAGCTTCCAAGGGGTGAACACTGAAGCTTTCTTT.

CDR3 DNA sequence: TGTGCCAGCAGCCCCCATAACACCGGGGAGCTGTTTTTT. This gives the protein CASSPHNTGELFF. V usage is TRBV3-1 (or the pseudogene TRBV3-2) and J usage is TRBJ2-2; D gene ambiguous. Germline V gives CDR1 LGHDT, CDR2 YNNKEL (reference sequence). The CDR3 contains 13 residues. Between the trimmed V and J ends, which lost 4 bases and 2 bases, there was a span of 5 bases.

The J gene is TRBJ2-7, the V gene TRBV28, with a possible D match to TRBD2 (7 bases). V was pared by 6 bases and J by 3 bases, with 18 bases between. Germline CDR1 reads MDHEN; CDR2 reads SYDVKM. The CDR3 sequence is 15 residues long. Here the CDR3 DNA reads TGTGCCAGCAGCCGGGGGGCGGGAAATCGCTACGAGCAGTACTTC. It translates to CASSRGAGNRYEQYF.

Here the CDR3 DNA reads TGTGCCAGCAGCCGTATGTTGGGGGCTTCGTCTGGAAACACCATATATTTT. Protein sequence: CASSRMLGASSGNTIYF. The chain has TRBV7-6 and TRBJ1-3, with a weak D call TRBD1 (6 bases). Germline V gene sequence: CDR1 SGHVS, CDR2 FNYEAQ. This CDR3 has 17 residues. Trimming removed 5 bases at V and 1 base at J, with 18 bases between.

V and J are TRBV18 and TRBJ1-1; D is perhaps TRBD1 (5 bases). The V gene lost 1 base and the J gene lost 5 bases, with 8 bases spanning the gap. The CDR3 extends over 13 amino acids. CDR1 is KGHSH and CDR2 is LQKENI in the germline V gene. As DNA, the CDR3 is TGTGCCAGCTCACCACAGGGGTATACTGAAGCTTTCTTT. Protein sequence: CASSPQGYTEAFF.

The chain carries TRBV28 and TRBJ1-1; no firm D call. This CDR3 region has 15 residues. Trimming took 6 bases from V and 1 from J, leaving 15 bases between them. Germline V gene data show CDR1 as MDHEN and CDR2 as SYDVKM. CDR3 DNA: TGTGCCAGCAGCCGGGGAGACACCCGGAACACTGAAGCTTTCTTT. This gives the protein CASSRGDTRNTEAFF.

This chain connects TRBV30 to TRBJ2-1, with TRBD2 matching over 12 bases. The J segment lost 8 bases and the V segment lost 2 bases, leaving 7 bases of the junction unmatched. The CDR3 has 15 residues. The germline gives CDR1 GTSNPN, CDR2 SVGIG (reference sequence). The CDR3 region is CAWSRLAGGADEQFF. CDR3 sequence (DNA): TGTGCCTGGAGTAGGCTAGCGGGGGGGGCGGATGAGCAGTTCTTC.

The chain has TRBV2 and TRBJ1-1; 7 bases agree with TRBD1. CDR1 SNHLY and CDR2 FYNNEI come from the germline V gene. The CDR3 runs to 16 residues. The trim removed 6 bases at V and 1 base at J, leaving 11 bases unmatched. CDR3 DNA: TGTGCCAGCAGACAGACCTTAGGGGGCCGGAACACTGAAGCTTTCTTT. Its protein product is CASRQTLGGRNTEAFF.

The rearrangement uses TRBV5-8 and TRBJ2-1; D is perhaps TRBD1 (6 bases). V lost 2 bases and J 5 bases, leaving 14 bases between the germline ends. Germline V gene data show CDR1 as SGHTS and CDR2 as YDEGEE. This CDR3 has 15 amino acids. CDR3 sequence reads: CASSFLDSLNNEQFF. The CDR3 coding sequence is TGTGCCAGCAGCTTCCTGGACAGTCTAAACAATGAGCAGTTCTTC.

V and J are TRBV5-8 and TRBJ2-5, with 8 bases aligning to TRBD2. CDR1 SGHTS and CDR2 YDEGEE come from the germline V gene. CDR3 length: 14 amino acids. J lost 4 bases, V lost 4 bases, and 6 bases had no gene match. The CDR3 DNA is TGTGCCAGCAGCCCGCCGGCGGGAGGAGAGACCCAGTACTTC. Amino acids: CASSPPAGGETQYF.

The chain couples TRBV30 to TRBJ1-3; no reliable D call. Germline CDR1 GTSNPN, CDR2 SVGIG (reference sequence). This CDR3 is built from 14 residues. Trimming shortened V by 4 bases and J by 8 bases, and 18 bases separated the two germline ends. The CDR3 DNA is TGTGCCTGGAACGAGGACTCCAGGTTCCACACCATATATTTT. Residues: CAWNEDSRFHTIYF.

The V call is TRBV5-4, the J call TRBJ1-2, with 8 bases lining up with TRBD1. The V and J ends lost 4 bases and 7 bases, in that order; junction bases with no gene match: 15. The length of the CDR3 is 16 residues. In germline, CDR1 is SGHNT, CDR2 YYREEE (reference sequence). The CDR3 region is CASSPKTVQQGGGYTF. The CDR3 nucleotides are TGTGCCAGCAGCCCGAAAACAGTCCAACAGGGGGGTGGCTACACCTTC.